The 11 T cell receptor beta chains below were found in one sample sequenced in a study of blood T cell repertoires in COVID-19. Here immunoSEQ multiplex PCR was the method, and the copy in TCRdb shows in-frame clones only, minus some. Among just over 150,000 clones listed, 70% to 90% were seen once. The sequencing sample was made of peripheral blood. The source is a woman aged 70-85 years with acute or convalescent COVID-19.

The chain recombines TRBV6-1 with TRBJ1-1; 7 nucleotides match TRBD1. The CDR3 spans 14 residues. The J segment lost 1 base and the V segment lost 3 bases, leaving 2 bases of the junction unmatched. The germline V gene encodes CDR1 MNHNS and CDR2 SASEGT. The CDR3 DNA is TGTGCCAGCAGTGAGGGGACAGCGAACACTGAAGCTTTCTTT. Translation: CASSEGTANTEAFF.

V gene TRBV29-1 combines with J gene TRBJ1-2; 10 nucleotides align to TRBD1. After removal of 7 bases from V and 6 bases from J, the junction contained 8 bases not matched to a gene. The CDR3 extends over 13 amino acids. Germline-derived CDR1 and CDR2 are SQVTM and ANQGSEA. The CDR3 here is CSATGGALNGYTF. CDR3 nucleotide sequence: TGCAGCGCGACAGGGGGCGCCTTAAATGGCTACACCTTC.

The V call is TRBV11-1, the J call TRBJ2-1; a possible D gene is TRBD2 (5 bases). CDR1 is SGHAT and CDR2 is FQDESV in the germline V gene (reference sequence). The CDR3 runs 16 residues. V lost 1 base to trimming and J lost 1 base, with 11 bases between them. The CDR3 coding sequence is TGTGCCAGCAGCTTAGAATGGAGGCAATCCTACAATGAGCAGTTCTTC. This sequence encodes CASSLEWRQSYNEQFF.

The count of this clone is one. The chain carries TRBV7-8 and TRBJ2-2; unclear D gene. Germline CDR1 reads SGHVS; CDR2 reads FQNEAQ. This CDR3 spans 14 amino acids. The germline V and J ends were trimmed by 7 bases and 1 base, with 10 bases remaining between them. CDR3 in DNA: TGTGCCAGCACTTTGAAGCTGAACACCGGGGAGCTGTTTTTT. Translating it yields CASTLKLNTGELFF.

CDR3 protein: CASSERGIQPQHF. As DNA, the CDR3 is TGTGCCAGCAGTGAGCGGGGGATTCAGCCCCAGCATTTT. The rearrangement joins TRBV6-1 to TRBJ1-5, with D perhaps matching TRBD1 (5 bases). Germline assignment: CDR1 MNHNS and CDR2 SASEGT. With 3 bases removed from V and 6 bases from J, the gap between germline ends came to 9 bases. The CDR3 is 13 residues long.

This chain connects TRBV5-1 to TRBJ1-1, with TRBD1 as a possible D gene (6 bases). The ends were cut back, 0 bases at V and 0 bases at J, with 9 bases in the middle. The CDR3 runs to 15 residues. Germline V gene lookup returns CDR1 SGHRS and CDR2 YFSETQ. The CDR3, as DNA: TGCGCCAGCAGCTTGGGGGCAGGGGTGAACACTGAAGCTTTCTTT. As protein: CASSLGAGVNTEAFF. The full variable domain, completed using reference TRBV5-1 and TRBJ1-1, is KAGVTQTPRYLIKTRGQQVTLSCSPISGHRSVSWYQQTPGQGLQFLFEYFSETQRNKGNFPGRFSGRQFSNSRSEMNVSTLELGDSALYLCASSLGAGVNTEAFFGQGTRLTVV.

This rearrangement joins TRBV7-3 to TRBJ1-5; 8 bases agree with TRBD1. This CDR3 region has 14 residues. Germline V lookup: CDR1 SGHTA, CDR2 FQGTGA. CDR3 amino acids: CANRTGGLSQPQHF. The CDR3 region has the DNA TGTGCGAACCGCACAGGGGGTTTATCTCAGCCCCAGCATTTT.

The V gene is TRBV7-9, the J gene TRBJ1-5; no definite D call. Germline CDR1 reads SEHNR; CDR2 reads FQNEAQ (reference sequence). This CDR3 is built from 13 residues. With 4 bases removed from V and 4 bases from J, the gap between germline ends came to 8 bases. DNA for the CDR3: TGTGCCAGCAGCTCCGGGGAAAATCAGCCCCAGCATTTT. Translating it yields CASSSGENQPQHF. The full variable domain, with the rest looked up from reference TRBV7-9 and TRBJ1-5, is DTGVSQNPRHKITKRGQNVTFRCDPISEHNRLYWYRQTLGQGPEFLTYFQNEAQLEKSRLLSDRFSAERPKGSFSTLEIQRTEQGDSAMYLCASSSGENQPQHFGDGTRLSIL.

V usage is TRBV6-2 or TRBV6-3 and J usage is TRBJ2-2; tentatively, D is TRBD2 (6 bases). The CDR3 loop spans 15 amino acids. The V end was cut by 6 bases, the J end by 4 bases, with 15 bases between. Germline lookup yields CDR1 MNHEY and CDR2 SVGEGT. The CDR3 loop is CASSPPGGITGELFF. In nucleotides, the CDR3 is TGTGCCAGCAGCCCGCCTGGGGGGATCACCGGGGAGCTGTTTTTT.

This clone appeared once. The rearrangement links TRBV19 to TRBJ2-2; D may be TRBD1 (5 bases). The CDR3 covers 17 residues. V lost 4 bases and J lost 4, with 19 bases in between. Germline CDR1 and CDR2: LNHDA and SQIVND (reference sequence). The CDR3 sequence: CASSNPSVGRATGELFF. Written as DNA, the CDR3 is TGTGCCAGTAGTAACCCTTCGGTGGGCAGGGCCACCGGGGAGCTGTTTTTT.

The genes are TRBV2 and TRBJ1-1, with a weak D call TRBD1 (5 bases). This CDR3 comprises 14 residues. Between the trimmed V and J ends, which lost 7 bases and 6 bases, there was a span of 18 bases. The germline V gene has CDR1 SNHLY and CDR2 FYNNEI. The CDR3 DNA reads TGTGCCAGCATGATAGGTCCAGGGTCAGCTGAAGCTTTCTTT. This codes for CASMIGPGSAEAFF.